Listed below are T cell receptor beta chains from one sample, sequenced in a study of monozygotic twins with cystic fibrosis. Assay: immunoSEQ multiplex PCR; the TCRdb copy retains only in-frame clones and omits some. The sample shows 30,000 or so clones, 90% to 97% of them seen only once. Sequencing input: blood. Every receptor here comes from a girl aged 2 to 10 with cystic fibrosis. Each CDR3 is given without its conserved first and last residue.

J: TRBJ2-1; V: TRBV5-6; CDR3: ASSRLAGPYNEQF
J: TRBJ1-5; V: TRBV15; CDR3: ATSRDSGHQPQH
J: TRBJ1-2; V: TRBV9; CDR3: ASTWTATNYGYT
J: TRBJ1-1; V: TRBV28; CDR3: ASCPPDRVYTEAF
J: TRBJ2-3; V: TRBV7-2; CDR3: ASSLMQGGFTDTQY
J: TRBJ2-5; V: TRBV5-4; CDR3: ASSTGLAGIQETQY
J: TRBJ2-3; V: TRBV11-2; CDR3: ASSSLAGVSYTQY
J: TRBJ2-1; V: TRBV10-1; CDR3: ASSGPYNEQF
J: TRBJ1-4; V: TRBV4-1; CDR3: ASSQDVTNEKLF
J: TRBJ1-4; V: TRBV2; CDR3: ASRPGQGAHNEKLF
J: TRBJ2-5; V: TRBV11-2; CDR3: ASSSLTSGQETQY
J: TRBJ1-6; V: TRBV2; CDR3: ASSEEGSNSPLH
J: TRBJ2-7; V: TRBV2; CDR3: ASRGEYTSGKNEQY
J: TRBJ2-3; V: TRBV5-4; CDR3: ASSSEGFGGDTQY
J: TRBJ1-4; V: TRBV2; CDR3: ASETVEKLF
J: TRBJ1-6; V: TRBV28; CDR3: ASSLSFEVNSPLH
J: TRBJ1-1; V: TRBV28; CDR3: ASSFDREAF
J: TRBJ2-1; V: TRBV7-6; CDR3: ASTGTLGPYNEQF
J: TRBJ2-3; V: TRBV28; CDR3: ASSPRTSGSTDTQY
J: TRBJ2-3; V: TRBV5-1; CDR3: ASSLVTGARDTQY
J: TRBJ2-3; V: TRBV5-4; CDR3: ASSWTGGGDTQY
J: TRBJ2-5; V: TRBV30; CDR3: AWSTTGFETQY
J: TRBJ2-3; V: TRBV6-6; CDR3: ASSYSYRGVSDTQY
J: TRBJ2-3; V: TRBV7-7; CDR3: ASSSSPSGTDTQY
J: TRBJ1-1; V: TRBV5-1; CDR3: ASSLGGESEAF
J: TRBJ2-2; V: TRBV7-2; CDR3: ASSQSGNTGELF
J: TRBJ2-3; V: TRBV21-1; CDR3: ASMTSGYTDTQY
J: TRBJ2-1; V: TRBV5-6; CDR3: ASSLPGLAAHNEQF
J: TRBJ2-7; V: TRBV15; CDR3: ATSSPPGQGPYQQY
J: TRBJ1-1; V: TRBV13; CDR3: ASSQPRDSGTTEAF